The present TCR beta chain was sequenced within a study of cytomegalovirus exposure and HLA in healthy donors. Notes on the study in general: Serostatus for CMV was the only available immune exposure information. HLA allele associations emerged for around 16,000 TCR beta sequences in a later analysis, at 0.05 false discovery rate. A later analysis showed TCR association rates differing by HLA locus, peaking at DRB1 and lowest at HLA-C.

The germline gives CDR1 SGHTA, CDR2 FQGNSA. The germline V and J ends were trimmed by 0 bases and 1 base, with 15 bases remaining between them. CDR3 size: 17 residues. On this clone: As yet, its antigen is unknown.

The PCR employed 60 Vbeta primers together with 13 Jbeta primers. Profiled with immunoSEQ multiplex PCR; TCRdb holds only in-frame clones, not every one. The sample has around 70,000 clones, around 72% seen once. Sequencing was carried out using PBMCs. The chain links TRBV7-2 to TRBJ1-1; tentatively, D is TRBD1 (5 bases). The clonotype was recovered from a woman between 40 and 50 years old in good health and CMV-seropositive. CDR3 in DNA: TGTGCCAGCAGCTTAGCTCCCCCTCGGGGGAGGAACACTGAAGCTTTCTTT. Protein: CASSLAPPRGRNTEAFF.